This section outlines one TCR beta chain sequence together with its context. Its antigen is currently unknown. This entry comes from a study of T cell responses to AZD1222 COVID-19 vaccine. Study conclusions and caveats: Regions left unmutated in variants are reportedly the target of nearly half of spike-specific TCRs. Spike was spanned by vaccine-associated CD4 TCRs, with dominance at 160-218 and 743-854. Spike-specific TCR depth and breadth grew after two AZD1222 doses. Clonal diversity may have been underestimated, and the donors were mostly white British, with more females than males.

Between the trimmed V and J ends, which lost 2 bases and 4 bases, there was a span of 14 bases. Germline CDR1 reads SEHNR; CDR2 reads FQNEAQ (reference sequence). The CDR3 consists of 15 residues. Method: immunoSEQ multiplex PCR; TCRdb's copy keeps in-frame clones and lacks some. The data show roughly 130,000 clones, 70% to 90% seen once. The TCR was taken from an adult in good health. Sequenced material: peripheral blood, taken on day 0 of AZD1222 vaccination. The chain recombines TRBV7-9 with TRBJ1-2, with a weak D call TRBD1 (6 bases). In DNA, the CDR3 is TGTGCCAGCAGCTTATCGGGGGCGCTGGCCTATGGCTACACCTTC. It codes for CASSLSGALAYGYTF.